The clone carrying this T cell receptor beta chain was recorded a few times. Antigen: not known. Use of 60 Vbeta and 13 Jbeta primers characterized the PCR. Here immunoSEQ multiplex PCR was the method, and the copy in TCRdb shows in-frame clones only, minus some. This table holds 100,000 or so clones, roughly 13% found once. This specimen comes from a study of cytomegalovirus exposure and HLA in healthy donors. Study conclusions and caveats: The likely origin of a cluster of highly shared sequence variants was a sequencing artifact.

Sequencing was performed on PBMCs. This sequence originates from a man aged 35-49 years in good health and CMV-seropositive.

The chain's CDR3 is CASAVYQGAYNEQFF. CDR3 DNA sequence: TGTGCCAGCGCTGTCTATCAAGGGGCCTACAATGAGCAGTTCTTC. J is TRBJ2-1 and V is TRBV28, with D possibly matching TRBD1 (5 bases). The V gene lost 8 bases and the J gene lost 2 bases, with 16 bases spanning the gap. This CDR3 spans 15 amino acids. Germline V lookup: CDR1 MDHEN, CDR2 SYDVKM.